The T cell receptor beta chain described here comes from a study of T cell clonotyping in hematopoietic cell transplantation. TCRdb keeps only in-frame clones here, not all; method: immunoSEQ multiplex PCR. The sample holds about 12,000 clones; 90% are singletons and the top ten take 1.2%. Study results and limitations: Recipient TCR diversity dropped after transplant; expanded clonotypes rose from day 30 to 180. Without cell sorting, CD4 versus CD8 contributions remain unresolved.

On this clone: No antigen is known for it.

This CDR3 has 14 amino acids. CDR1 SGHRS and CDR2 YFSETQ come from the germline V gene. Trimming took off 4 bases at V and 1 base at J, with 11 bases between the two ends. The V call is TRBV5-1, the J call TRBJ1-1; D unclear. The origin of this receptor is a man under 40 in good health. Some clones in this sample may be carry-over from other donors' samples. The sequenced material came from peripheral blood mononuclear cells. The CDR3 here is CASSLGRPNTEAFF. The CDR3 DNA sequence: TGCGCCAGCAGCCTAGGACGGCCGAACACTGAAGCTTTCTTT.